Listed here are 15 T cell receptor beta chains from one sample, sequenced in a study of early T cells in non-severe SARS-CoV-2 infection. TCRdb passed the 5' RACE reads through MiXCR, listing each CDR3 protein once. The table lists 20,000 to 30,000 distinct CDR3 sequences, 4.3% of them singletons. The specimen was whole blood. The receptors shown here come from an adult who was a healthcare worker with PCR-confirmed SARS-CoV-2 infection or an uninfected control (not recorded which).

There are many counts of this clonotype. V gene TRBV7-2 combines with J gene TRBJ2-3; D remains unclear. This CDR3 contains 14 residues. The V end lost 2 bases, the J end lost 5 bases, and 11 bases lay between the germline ends. Germline assignment: CDR1 SGHTA and CDR2 FQGNSA. The CDR3 bases are TGTGCCAGCAGCTTAATAGGGTACGGAGATACGCAGTATTTT. This codes for CASSLIGYGDTQYF.

This clonotype has at least ten counts. The chain is built from TRBV6-2 or TRBV6-3 and TRBJ2-7; 9 nucleotides match TRBD2. The ends lost 8 bases at V and 1 base at J; junction bases unmatched: 6. Germline loops: CDR1 MNHEY, CDR2 SVGEGT. The CDR3 totals 14 residues. CDR3 DNA: TGTGCCAGCCAAGCGGGGGGTGGATCCTACGAGCAGTACTTC. It is translated as CASQAGGGSYEQYF.

The V gene is TRBV27, the J gene TRBJ2-2, with D possibly TRBD1 on 5 matching bases. The CDR3 is made up of 14 amino acids. CDR1 MNHEY and CDR2 SMNVEV come from the germline V gene (reference sequence). V was trimmed by 5 bases and J by 6 bases, leaving 13 bases between them. This CDR3 reads CASSPQGYPGELFF. CDR3 coding DNA: TGTGCCAGCAGTCCGCAGGGTTATCCCGGGGAGCTGTTTTTT.

This clonotype was recorded many times. The rearrangement joins TRBV29-1 to TRBJ2-1, with 7 nucleotides matching TRBD1. There are 13 residues in the CDR3. Per the germline V gene, CDR1 is SQVTM and CDR2 is ANQGSEA. Trimming cost V 4 bases and J 7 bases; bases outside gene matches: 7. The CDR3 spells CSVATGQPNEQFF. The CDR3 DNA reads as TGCAGCGTTGCAACGGGACAGCCGAATGAGCAGTTCTTC.

This clonotype was observed a few times. This chain connects TRBV4-2 to TRBJ1-5, with TRBD1 as a possible D gene (5 bases). V gave up 0 bases and J gave up 3 bases, with 9 bases separating them. The CDR3 is 15 residues long. Germline lookup yields CDR1 LGHNA and CDR2 YNFKEQ. The CDR3 coding sequence is TGTGCCAGCAGCCAAGATCCGGGGGTCAATCAGCCCCAGCATTTT. It yields the protein CASSQDPGVNQPQHF.

This clonotype was seen more than once but under ten times. V is TRBV4-1 and J is TRBJ1-1; tentative D call: TRBD1 (6 bases). This CDR3 is 14 amino acids long. Germline CDR1 and CDR2: MGHRA and YSYEKL. Between the trimmed V and J ends, which lost 4 bases and 5 bases, there was a span of 14 bases. For the CDR3, the DNA is TGCGCCAGCAGCCGAGACAGGAGGGTAACTGAAGCTTTCTTT. Translated: CASSRDRRVTEAFF.

Notes on this clonotype: A clone one base away is much larger, so this may be a read error. This chain joins TRBV29-1 and TRBJ1-1, with TRBD1 as a possible D gene (6 bases). The V end was cut by 7 bases, the J end by 9 bases, with 21 bases between. Germline V CDR1 and CDR2: SQVTM, ANQGSEA. This CDR3 is 13 amino acids long. The CDR3 region has the DNA TGCAGCGGTCAGACAGGCTTCGGGCAAAAAGCTTTCTTT. The encoded protein is CSGQTGFGQKAFF.

About this clonotype itself: It may be a read error: a sequence one base away is much more abundant. This chain joins TRBV11-3 and TRBJ2-7, with D possibly TRBD2 on 5 matching bases. Germline lookup yields CDR1 SGHNT and CDR2 YENEEA. The CDR3 sequence is 13 residues long. As DNA, the CDR3 is TGTGCCAGCAGCGTCACGGCGAGCGGTGAGCTGTACTTC. This codes for CASSVTASGELYF.

The V call is TRBV6-2 or TRBV6-3, the J call TRBJ2-4; TRBD2 aligns across 10 bases. Germline assignment: CDR1 MNHEY and CDR2 SVGEGT. The V and J ends lost 5 bases and 5 bases, in that order; junction bases with no gene match: 3. This CDR3 spans 14 amino acids. The CDR3 coding sequence is TGTGCCAGCAGTCAGCGGGGGGGCGAAAACATTCAGTACTTC. Amino acid sequence: CASSQRGGENIQYF.

This clonotype was observed a handful of times. The gene calls are TRBV18 and TRBJ2-1, with 10 nucleotides matching TRBD2. The CDR3 totals 16 residues. Germline assignment: CDR1 KGHSH and CDR2 LQKENI. V shed 3 bases and J 6 bases; nucleotides not matched to a gene: 8. CDR3 region: CASSPLAGGGGNEQFF. CDR3 nucleotide sequence: TGTGCCAGCTCACCCTTAGCGGGAGGAGGAGGCAATGAGCAGTTCTTC.

This clonotype was counted many times. The CDR3 region is CATSSIWGDSGNTIYF. In DNA form, the CDR3 reads TGTGCCACCAGCAGTATCTGGGGGGATTCTGGAAACACCATATATTTT. The genes are TRBV15 and TRBJ1-3; a weak D match, TRBD1 (5 bases). The germline V and J ends were trimmed by 3 bases and 1 base, with 13 bases remaining between them. The CDR3 contains 16 residues. Germline-derived CDR1 and CDR2 are LNHNV and YYDKDF (reference sequence).

This clonotype appeared once. This may be a read error, as it is one base from a much larger clone. This sequence joins TRBV7-8 and TRBJ2-2; D might be TRBD2 (6 bases). This CDR3 has 15 residues. Germline V gene data show CDR1 as SGHVS and CDR2 as FQNEAQ. The CDR3 nucleotides read TGTGCCAGCAGCCCCCGGGGGTTCGACACCGGGGAGCTGATTTTT. The encoded protein is CASSPRGFDTGELIF. Full variable domain (rest looked up from reference TRBV7-8 and TRBJ2-2): GAGVSQSPRYKVAKRGQDVALRCDPISGHVSLFWYQQALGQGPEFLTYFQNEAQLDKSGLPSDRFFAERPEGSVSTLKIQRTQQEDSAVYLCASSPRGFDTGELIFGEGSRLTVL.

Many counts were recorded for this clonotype. The J gene is TRBJ2-3, the V gene TRBV9; D possibly corresponds to TRBD1 (5 bases). Germline V gene lookup returns CDR1 SGDLS and CDR2 YYNGEE. Trimming stripped 4 bases from V and 5 bases from J, with 17 bases between. The CDR3 is 15 amino acids. Here the CDR3 DNA reads TGTGCCAGCAGCCCACCTGGGGCCCACGGAGATACGCAGTATTTT. It yields the protein CASSPPGAHGDTQYF. Full variable domain (outside the CDR3, taken from reference TRBV9 and TRBJ2-3): DSGVTQTPKHLITATGQRVTLRCSPRSGDLSVYWYQQSLDQGLQFLIQYYNGEERAKGNILERFSAQQFPDLHSELNLSSLELGDSALYFCASSPPGAHGDTQYFGPGTRLTVL.

This clonotype was detected only a few times. J is TRBJ1-3 and V is TRBV7-2; D is possibly TRBD1 (6 bases). The CDR3 contains 14 residues. V shed 2 bases and J shed 4 bases, with 9 bases lying between them. The V gene's germline CDR1 is SGHTA and CDR2 FQGNSA. The chain's CDR3 is CASSLQGSGNTIYF. CDR3 nucleotide sequence: TGTGCCAGCAGCTTACAGGGGTCGGGAAACACCATATATTTT. The full variable domain, rest sourced from reference TRBV7-2 and TRBJ1-3, is GAGVSQSPSNKVTEKGKDVELRCDPISGHTALYWYRQSLGQGLEFLIYFQGNSAPDKSGLPSDRFSAERTGGSVSTLTIQRTQQEDSAVYLCASSLQGSGNTIYFGEGSWLTVV.

This clonotype has a count of ten or more. The rearrangement joins TRBV5-1 to TRBJ2-6; possible D gene TRBD2, 6 bases. Trimming took off 4 bases at V and 1 base at J, with 21 bases between the two ends. This CDR3 is 19 amino acids long. Germline V gene lookup returns CDR1 SGHRS and CDR2 YFSETQ. DNA of the CDR3: TGCGCCAGCAGCCCTTTCGGAGAGATAGGGACTTCTGGGGCCAACGTCCTGACTTTC. Translated, it gives CASSPFGEIGTSGANVLTF.